This T cell receptor beta chain was sequenced for a study of identical twins. Study-wide results and limits: The models systematically underestimated how much out-of-frame TCR alpha was shared in monozygotic twins.

As concerns this clonotype: As yet, its antigen is unknown.

TCRdb re-called the 5' RACE reads with MiXCR, one entry per CDR3 protein. The table has fewer than 350,000 distinct CDR3 sequences, more than 6.5% seen once. V shed 2 bases and J shed 0 bases, with 7 bases lying between them. Germline lookup yields CDR1 MNHEY and CDR2 SVGAGI. This CDR3 region has 15 residues. The data were also submitted as part of a second study, on yellow fever vaccine responses in identical twins.

Sequenced sample: memory (CD45RO+) T cells sorted from blood. The source is a woman aged 18-35 years in good health. This chain connects TRBV6-5 to TRBJ2-2; no reliable D call. CDR3: CASSYKGSNTGELFF. CDR3 DNA: TGTGCCAGCAGTTACAAGGGCTCGAACACCGGGGAGCTGTTTTTT.